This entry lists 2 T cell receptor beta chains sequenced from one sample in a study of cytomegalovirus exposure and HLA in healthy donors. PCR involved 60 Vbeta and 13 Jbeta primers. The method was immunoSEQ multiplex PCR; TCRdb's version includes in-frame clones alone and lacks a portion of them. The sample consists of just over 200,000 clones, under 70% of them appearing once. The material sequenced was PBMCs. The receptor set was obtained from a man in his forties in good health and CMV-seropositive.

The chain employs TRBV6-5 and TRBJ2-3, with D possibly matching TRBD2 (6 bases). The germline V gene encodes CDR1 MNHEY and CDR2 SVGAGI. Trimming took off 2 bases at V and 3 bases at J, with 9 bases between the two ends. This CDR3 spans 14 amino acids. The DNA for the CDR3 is TGTGCCAGCAGTTACACGGGGGATACAGATACGCAGTATTTT. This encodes CASSYTGDTDTQYF.

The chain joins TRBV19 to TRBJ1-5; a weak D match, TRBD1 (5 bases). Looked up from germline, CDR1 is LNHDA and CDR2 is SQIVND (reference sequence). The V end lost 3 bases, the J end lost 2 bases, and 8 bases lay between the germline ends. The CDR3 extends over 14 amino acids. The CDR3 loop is CASSILQGNQPQHF. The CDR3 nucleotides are TGTGCCAGTAGTATTTTACAGGGCAATCAGCCCCAGCATTTT.